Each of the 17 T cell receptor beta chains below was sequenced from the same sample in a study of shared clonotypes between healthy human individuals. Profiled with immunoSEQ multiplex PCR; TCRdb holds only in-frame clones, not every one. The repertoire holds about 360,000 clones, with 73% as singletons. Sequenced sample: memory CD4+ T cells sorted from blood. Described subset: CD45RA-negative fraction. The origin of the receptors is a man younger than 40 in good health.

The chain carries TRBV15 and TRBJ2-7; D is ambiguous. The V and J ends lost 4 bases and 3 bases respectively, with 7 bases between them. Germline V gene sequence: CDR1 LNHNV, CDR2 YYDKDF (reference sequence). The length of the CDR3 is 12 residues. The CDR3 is CATSNSNYEQYF. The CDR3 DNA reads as TGTGCCACCAGCAATAGCAACTACGAGCAGTACTTC.

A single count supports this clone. The CDR3 DNA sequence: TGTGCCAGCAGTTTTCGACGGGTCGGTTTTTATGAGCAGTTCTTC. Its translation is CASSFRRVGFYEQFF. This rearrangement joins TRBV28 to TRBJ2-1; D not certain. From germline, CDR1 is MDHEN and CDR2 SYDVKM. This CDR3 contains 15 residues. V was cut by 3 bases and J by 8 bases, with 17 bases left in between.

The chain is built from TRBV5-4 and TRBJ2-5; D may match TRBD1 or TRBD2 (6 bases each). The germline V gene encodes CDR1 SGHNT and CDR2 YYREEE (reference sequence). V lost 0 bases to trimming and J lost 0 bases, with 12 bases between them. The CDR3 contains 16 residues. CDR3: CASSLATGDNQETQYF. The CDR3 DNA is TGTGCCAGCAGCTTGGCCACGGGGGACAACCAAGAGACCCAGTACTTC. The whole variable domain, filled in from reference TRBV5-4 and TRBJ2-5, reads ETGVTQSPTHLIKTRGQQVTLRCSSQSGHNTVSWYQQALGQGPQFIFQYYREEENGRGNFPPRFSGLQFPNYSSELNVNALELDDSALYLCASSLATGDNQETQYFGPGTRLLVL.

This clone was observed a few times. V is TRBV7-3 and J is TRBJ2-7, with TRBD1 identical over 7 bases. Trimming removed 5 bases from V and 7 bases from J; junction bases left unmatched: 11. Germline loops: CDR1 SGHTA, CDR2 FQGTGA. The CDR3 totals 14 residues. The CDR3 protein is CASSEQTGSGEQYF. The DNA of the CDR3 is TGTGCCAGCAGCGAGCAGACAGGGTCGGGGGAGCAGTACTTC.

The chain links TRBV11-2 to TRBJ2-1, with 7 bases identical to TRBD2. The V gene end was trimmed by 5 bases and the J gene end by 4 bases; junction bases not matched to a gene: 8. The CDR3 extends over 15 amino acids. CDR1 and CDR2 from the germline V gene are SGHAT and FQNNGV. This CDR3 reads CASSPSGSGYNEQFF. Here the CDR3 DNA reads TGTGCCAGCAGCCCTAGCGGAAGCGGGTACAATGAGCAGTTCTTC.

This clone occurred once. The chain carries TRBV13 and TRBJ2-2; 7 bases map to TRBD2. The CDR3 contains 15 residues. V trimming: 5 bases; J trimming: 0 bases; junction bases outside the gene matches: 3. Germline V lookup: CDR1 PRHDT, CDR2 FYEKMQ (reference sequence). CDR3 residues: CASSPLAANTGELFF. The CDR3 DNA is TGTGCCAGCAGCCCCCTAGCGGCGAACACCGGGGAGCTGTTTTTT. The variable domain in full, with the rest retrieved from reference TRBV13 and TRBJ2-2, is AAGVIQSPRHLIKEKRETATLKCYPIPRHDTVYWYQQGPGQDPQFLISFYEKMQSDKGSIPDRFSAQQFSDYHSELNMSSLELGDSALYFCASSPLAANTGELFFGEGSRLTVL.

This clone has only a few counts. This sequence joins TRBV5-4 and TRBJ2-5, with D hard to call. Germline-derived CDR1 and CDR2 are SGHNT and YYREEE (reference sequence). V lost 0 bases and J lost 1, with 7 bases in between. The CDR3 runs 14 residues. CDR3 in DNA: TGTGCCAGCAGCTTGGTGGGGTTCCAAGAGACCCAGTACTTC. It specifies CASSLVGFQETQYF.

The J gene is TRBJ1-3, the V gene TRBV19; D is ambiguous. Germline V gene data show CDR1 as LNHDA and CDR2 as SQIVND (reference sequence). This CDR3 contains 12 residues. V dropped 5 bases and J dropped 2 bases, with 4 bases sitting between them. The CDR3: CASSSPGNTIYF. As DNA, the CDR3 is TGTGCCAGTAGTTCCCCTGGAAACACCATATATTTT.

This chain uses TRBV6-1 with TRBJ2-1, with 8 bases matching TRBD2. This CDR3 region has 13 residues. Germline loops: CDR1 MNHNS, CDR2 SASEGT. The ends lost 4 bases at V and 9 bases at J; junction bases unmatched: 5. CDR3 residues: CASSVNSGIEQFF. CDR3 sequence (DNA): TGTGCCAGCAGTGTGAATAGCGGGATTGAGCAGTTCTTC.

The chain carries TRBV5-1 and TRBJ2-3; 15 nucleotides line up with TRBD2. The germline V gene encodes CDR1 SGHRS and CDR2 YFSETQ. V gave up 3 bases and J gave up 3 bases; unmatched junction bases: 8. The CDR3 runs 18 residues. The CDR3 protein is CASSSGLAGGPITDTQYF. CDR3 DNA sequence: TGCGCCAGCAGCTCGGGACTAGCGGGAGGTCCAATAACAGATACGCAGTATTTT.

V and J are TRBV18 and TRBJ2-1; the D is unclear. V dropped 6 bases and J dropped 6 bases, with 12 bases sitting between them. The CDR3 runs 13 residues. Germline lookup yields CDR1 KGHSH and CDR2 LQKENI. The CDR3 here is CASSLLSRNEQFF. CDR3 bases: TGTGCCAGCTCTCTGTTGAGTCGCAATGAGCAGTTCTTC.

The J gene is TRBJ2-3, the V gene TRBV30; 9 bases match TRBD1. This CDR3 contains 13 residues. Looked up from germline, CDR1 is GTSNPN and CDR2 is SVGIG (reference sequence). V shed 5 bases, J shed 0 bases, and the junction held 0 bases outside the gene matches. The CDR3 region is CAWDRGSTDTQYF. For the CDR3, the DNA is TGTGCCTGGGACAGGGGGAGCACAGATACGCAGTATTTT.

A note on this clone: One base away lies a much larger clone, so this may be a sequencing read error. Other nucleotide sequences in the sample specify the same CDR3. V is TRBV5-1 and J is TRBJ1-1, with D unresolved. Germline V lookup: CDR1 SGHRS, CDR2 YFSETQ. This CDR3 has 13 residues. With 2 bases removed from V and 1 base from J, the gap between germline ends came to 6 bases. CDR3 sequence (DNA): TGCGCCAGCAGCTTAGATCCGAACACTGAAGCTTTCTTT. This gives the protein CASSLDPNTEAFF.

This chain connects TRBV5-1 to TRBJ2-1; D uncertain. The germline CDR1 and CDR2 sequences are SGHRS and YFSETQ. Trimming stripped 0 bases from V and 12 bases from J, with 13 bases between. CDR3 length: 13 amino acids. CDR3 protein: CASSLEWRAPQFF. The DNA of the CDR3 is TGCGCCAGCAGCTTGGAGTGGCGAGCCCCGCAGTTCTTC.

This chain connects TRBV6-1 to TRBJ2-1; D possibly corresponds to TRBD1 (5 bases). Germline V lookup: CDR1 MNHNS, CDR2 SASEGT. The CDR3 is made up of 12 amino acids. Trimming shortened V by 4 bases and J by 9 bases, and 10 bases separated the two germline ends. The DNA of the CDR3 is TGTGCCAGCAGTGCAGGGTTCGGTGAGCAGTTCTTC. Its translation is CASSAGFGEQFF.

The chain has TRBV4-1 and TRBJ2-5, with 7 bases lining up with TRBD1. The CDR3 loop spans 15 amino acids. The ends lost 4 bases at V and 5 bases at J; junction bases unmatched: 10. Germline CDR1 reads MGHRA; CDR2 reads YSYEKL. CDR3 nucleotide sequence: TGCGCCAGCAGCCGCACAGGGGACGTGATGGAGACCCAGTACTTC. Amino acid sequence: CASSRTGDVMETQYF.

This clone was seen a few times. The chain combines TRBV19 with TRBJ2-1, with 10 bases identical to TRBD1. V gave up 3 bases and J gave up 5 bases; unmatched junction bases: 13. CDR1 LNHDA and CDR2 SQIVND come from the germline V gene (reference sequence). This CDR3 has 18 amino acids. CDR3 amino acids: CASSIHHPGTGDNNEQFF. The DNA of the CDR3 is TGTGCCAGTAGTATCCACCATCCCGGGACAGGGGACAACAATGAGCAGTTCTTC.